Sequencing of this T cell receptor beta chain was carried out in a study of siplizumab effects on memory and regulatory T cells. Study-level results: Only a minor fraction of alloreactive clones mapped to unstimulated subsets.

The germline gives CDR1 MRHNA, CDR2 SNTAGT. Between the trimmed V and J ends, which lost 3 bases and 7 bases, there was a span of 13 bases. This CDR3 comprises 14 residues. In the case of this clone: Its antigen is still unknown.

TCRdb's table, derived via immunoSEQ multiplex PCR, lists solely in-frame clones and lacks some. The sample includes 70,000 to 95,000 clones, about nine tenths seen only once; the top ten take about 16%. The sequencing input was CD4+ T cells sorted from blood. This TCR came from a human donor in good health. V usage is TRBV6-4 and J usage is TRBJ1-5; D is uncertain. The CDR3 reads CASSEEFTPQPQHF. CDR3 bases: TGTGCCAGCAGTGAAGAGTTTACGCCCCAGCCCCAGCATTTT.